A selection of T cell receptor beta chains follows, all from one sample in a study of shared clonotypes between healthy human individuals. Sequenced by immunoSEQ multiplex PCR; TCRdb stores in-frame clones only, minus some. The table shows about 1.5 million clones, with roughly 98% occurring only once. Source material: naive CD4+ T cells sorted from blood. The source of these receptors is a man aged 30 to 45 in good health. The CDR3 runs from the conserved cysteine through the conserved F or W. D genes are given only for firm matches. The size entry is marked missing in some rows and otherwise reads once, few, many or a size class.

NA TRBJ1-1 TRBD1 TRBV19 CASSIRQGRTEAFF TGTGCCAGTAGTATACGACAGGGGAGGACTGAAGCTTTCTTT
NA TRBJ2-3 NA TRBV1 CTSSQEAGDADTQYF TGCACCAGCAGCCAAGAGGCGGGAGATGCAGATACGCAGTATTTT
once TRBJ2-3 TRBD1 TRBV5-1 CASSLEYQGADTQYF TGCGCCAGCAGCTTGGAGTACCAGGGGGCCGATACGCAGTATTTT
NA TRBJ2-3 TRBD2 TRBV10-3 CAITRTSVTDTQYF TGTGCCATCACGAGGACTAGCGTCACAGATACGCAGTATTTT
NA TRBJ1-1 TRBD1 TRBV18 CASSPPGTGVGNTEAFF TGTGCCAGCTCACCCCCCGGGACAGGGGTCGGGAACACTGAAGCTTTCTTT
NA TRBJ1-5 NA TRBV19 CASTTSPGRQPQHF TGTGCCAGTACTACCTCCCCAGGGAGACAGCCCCAGCATTTT
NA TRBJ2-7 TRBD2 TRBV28 CASSEFTSGPYEQYF TGTGCCAGCAGCGAATTCACTAGCGGCCCCTACGAGCAGTACTTC
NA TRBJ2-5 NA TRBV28 CASSFFTETQYF TGTGCCAGCAGTTTTTTTACGGAGACCCAGTACTTC
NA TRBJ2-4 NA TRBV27 CASSLQQGLAKNIQYF TGTGCCAGCAGTTTACAGCAGGGACTAGCCAAAAACATTCAGTACTTC
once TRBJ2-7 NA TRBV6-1 CASSDGHSHYEQYF TGTGCCAGCAGTGACGGCCATAGTCATTACGAGCAGTACTTC
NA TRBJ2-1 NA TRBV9 CASSVVGSHEQFF TGTGCCAGCAGCGTAGTGGGGTCCCATGAGCAGTTCTTC
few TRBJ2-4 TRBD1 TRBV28 CASSSLTGGKAKNIQYF TGTGCCAGCAGTTCACTGACAGGGGGCAAGGCCAAAAACATTCAGTACTTC
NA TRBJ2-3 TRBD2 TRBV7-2 CASSPGTSGRALQATQYF TGTGCCAGCAGCCCCGGGACTAGCGGGAGGGCCCTCCAGGCCACGCAGTATTTT
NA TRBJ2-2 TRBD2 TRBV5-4 CASSLSRGLASNTGELFF TGTGCCAGCAGCCTGAGTAGGGGACTAGCGTCTAACACCGGGGAGCTGTTTTTT
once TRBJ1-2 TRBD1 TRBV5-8 CASSFTHPFPTGNYGYTF TGTGCCAGCAGCTTCACCCATCCATTCCCGACAGGGAACTATGGCTACACCTTC
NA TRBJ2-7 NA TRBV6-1 CASSGSRWNEQYF TGTGCCAGCAGTGGATCTAGATGGAACGAGCAGTACTTC
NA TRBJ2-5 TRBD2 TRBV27 CASSRTSRETQYF TGTGCCAGCAGTCGGACTAGCCGGGAGACCCAGTACTTC
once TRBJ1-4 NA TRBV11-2 CASSWGTRTPDNEKLFF TGTGCCAGCAGCTGGGGCACACGGACTCCCGATAATGAAAAACTGTTTTTT
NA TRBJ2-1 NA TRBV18 CASSNSRGLYNEQFF TGTGCCAGCTCAAACTCACGCGGTCTGTACAATGAGCAGTTCTTC
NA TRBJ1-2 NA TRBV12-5 CASGLVLPGGGYTF TGTGCTAGTGGTTTGGTACTCCCTGGGGGTGGCTACACCTTC
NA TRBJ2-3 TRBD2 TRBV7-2 CANSRDYTDTQYF TGTGCCAACTCACGGGACTACACAGATACGCAGTATTTT
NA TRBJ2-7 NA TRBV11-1 CASGHDDSYEQYF TGTGCCAGCGGCCATGACGACTCCTACGAGCAGTACTTC
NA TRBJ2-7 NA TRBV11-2 CASSLALLAGEQYF TGTGCCAGCAGCTTAGCACTACTAGCCGGCGAGCAGTACTTC
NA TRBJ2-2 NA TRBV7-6 CASSFKGNTGELFF TGTGCCAGCAGCTTTAAGGGGAACACCGGGGAGCTGTTTTTT